Below are 21 T cell receptor beta chains sequenced from a single sample in a study of blood T cell repertoires in COVID-19. Sequencing used immunoSEQ multiplex PCR; TCRdb keeps in-frame clones, though not all of them. The table records roughly 230,000 clones, over 90% of them present only once. The sequenced sample was peripheral blood. These receptors were taken from a young man with COVID-19, enrolled during active disease.

This chain links TRBV18 with TRBJ2-1; the D gene is possibly TRBD1 (6 bases). The CDR3 is made up of 15 amino acids. The germline gives CDR1 KGHSH, CDR2 LQKENI. V was cut by 4 bases and J by 9 bases, with 19 bases left in between. The CDR3 DNA is TGTGCCAGCTCACGGAACCAGGGTCAGGGGAGTGAGCAGTTCTTC. It codes for CASSRNQGQGSEQFF.

In nucleotides, the CDR3 is TGTGCCATCACCCCAGGGGACCTCTATGGCTACACCTTC. The encoded protein is CAITPGDLYGYTF. The V and J genes are TRBV10-3 and TRBJ1-2; D is perhaps TRBD1 (6 bases). V was cut by 7 bases and J by 4 bases, with 13 bases left in between. The CDR3 loop spans 13 amino acids. Germline CDR1 and CDR2: ENHRY and SYGVKD.

The rearrangement links TRBV10-3 to TRBJ1-1; 7 nucleotides agree with TRBD1. J lost 3 bases, V lost 6 bases, and 7 bases had no gene match. CDR1 ENHRY and CDR2 SYGVKD come from the germline V gene. This CDR3 contains 14 residues. The CDR3 reads CAIRDRTQHTEAFF. In DNA, the CDR3 is TGTGCCATCAGGGACAGGACCCAGCACACTGAAGCTTTCTTT.

This chain uses TRBV15 with TRBJ1-4; possibly TRBD1 for D (5 bases). The V and J ends lost 10 bases and 7 bases respectively, with 28 bases between them. Germline assignment: CDR1 LNHNV and CDR2 YYDKDF (reference sequence). The CDR3 runs to 17 residues. In DNA form, the CDR3 reads TGTGCCATCCAACGTAAACACCGGGGGACCAACCTTGAAAAACTGTTTTTT. Translation: CAIQRKHRGTNLEKLFF.

This sequence joins TRBV6-5 and TRBJ1-1; D is ambiguous. This CDR3 has 13 residues. Per germline, CDR1 MNHEY and CDR2 SVGAGI. The ends were cut back, 8 bases at V and 1 base at J, with 11 bases in the middle. Here the CDR3 DNA reads TGTGCCAGCGGCTCGACGGGGAACACTGAAGCTTTCTTT. It encodes CASGSTGNTEAFF.

This chain connects TRBV19 to TRBJ2-1, with 11 bases that match TRBD2. The CDR3 runs 15 residues. V lost 5 bases, J lost 4 bases, and 4 bases stayed unmatched. CDR1 is LNHDA and CDR2 is SQIVND in the germline V gene (reference sequence). The CDR3 sequence is CASSLTSGEYNEQFF. CDR3 in DNA: TGTGCCAGTAGTCTGACTAGCGGGGAATACAATGAGCAGTTCTTC.

The table lists this clone with a count of one. The J gene is TRBJ1-1, the V gene TRBV29-1; 8 bases fit TRBD1. The CDR3 has 15 amino acids. After removal of 6 bases from V and 4 bases from J, the junction contained 13 bases not matched to a gene. Germline V gene data show CDR1 as SQVTM and CDR2 as ANQGSEA. CDR3 nucleotides: TGCAGCGTCTGGGGGCCAGGGGGCAGGGTCACTGAAGCTTTCTTT. It codes for CSVWGPGGRVTEAFF.

V is TRBV12-3 or TRBV12-4 and J is TRBJ1-2; D is possibly TRBD1 (5 bases). Trimming took 5 bases from V and 3 from J, leaving 7 bases between them. The CDR3 runs to 12 residues. Here the CDR3 reads CASSLQDYGYTF. CDR3 DNA sequence: TGTGCCAGCAGTCTACAGGACTATGGCTACACCTTC.

The J gene is TRBJ2-3, the V gene TRBV9; D may be TRBD1 (5 bases). Germline assignment: CDR1 SGDLS and CDR2 YYNGEE. V was pared by 7 bases and J by 3 bases, with 15 bases between. This CDR3 contains 14 residues. The chain's CDR3 is CASHEQGQTDTQYF. The CDR3 DNA is TGTGCCAGCCACGAGCAGGGTCAGACAGATACGCAGTATTTT.

The chain couples TRBV30 to TRBJ1-6; a possible D gene is TRBD1 (6 bases). This CDR3 has 13 amino acids. Germline V gives CDR1 GTSNPN, CDR2 SVGIG (reference sequence). V was shortened by 5 bases and J by 10 bases, with 15 bases between the two germline ends. The CDR3 here is CAWDTGNRSPLHF. CDR3 coding DNA: TGTGCCTGGGACACAGGGAATCGGTCACCCCTCCACTTT.

V usage is TRBV6-7 and J usage is TRBJ2-1; maybe TRBD2 (5 bases). TRBV6-7 is assigned to the ORF class and has an uncertain function. V lost 10 bases and J 0 bases, leaving 10 bases between the germline ends. This CDR3 comprises 13 residues. The CDR3 coding sequence is TGTGCCATACCGGACTCCTCCTACAATGAGCAGTTCTTC. Translated, it gives CAIPDSSYNEQFF.

This clone was found a few times. J is TRBJ2-2 and V is TRBV5-4, with 7 bases matching TRBD2. V shed 3 bases, J shed 2 bases, and the junction held 4 bases outside the gene matches. The germline gives CDR1 SGHNT, CDR2 YYREEE (reference sequence). The CDR3 is made up of 15 amino acids. The CDR3 reads CASSSGGRNTGELFF. CDR3 sequence (DNA): TGTGCCAGCAGCTCGGGCGGGAGAAACACCGGGGAGCTGTTTTTT. The full variable domain, rest sourced from reference TRBV5-4 and TRBJ2-2, is ETGVTQSPTHLIKTRGQQVTLRCSSQSGHNTVSWYQQALGQGPQFIFQYYREEENGRGNFPPRFSGLQFPNYSSELNVNALELDDSALYLCASSSGGRNTGELFFGEGSRLTVL.

V usage is TRBV11-2 and J usage is TRBJ1-1; TRBD1 matches at 7 bases. This CDR3 contains 16 residues. Trimming cost V 0 bases and J 0 bases; bases outside gene matches: 4. CDR1 is SGHAT and CDR2 is FQNNGV in the germline V gene. In nucleotides, the CDR3 is TGTGCCAGCAGCTTAGAGGGACAGCTCATGAACACTGAAGCTTTCTTT. This translates into CASSLEGQLMNTEAFF.

V and J are TRBV20-1 and TRBJ1-4, with unresolved D. Germline V lookup: CDR1 DFQATT, CDR2 SNEGSKA (reference sequence). The CDR3 consists of 13 residues. V was cut by 3 bases and J by 3 bases, with 8 bases left in between. The CDR3 bases are TGCAGTGCTAGTAAAACAGCTAATGAAAAACTGTTTTTT. Encoded protein: CSASKTANEKLFF.

The V and J genes are TRBV5-6 and TRBJ1-3; 7 positions match TRBD1. Trimming cost V 4 bases and J 0 bases; bases outside gene matches: 10. Germline CDR1 reads SGHDT; CDR2 reads YYEEEE. The CDR3 contains 17 residues. The CDR3 sequence is CASSEYPDRSSGNTIYF. The CDR3 nucleotides read TGTGCCAGCAGCGAATACCCGGACAGGAGCTCTGGAAACACCATATATTTT.

The chain recombines TRBV6-5 with TRBJ1-2, with 8 bases identical to TRBD1. V gave up 8 bases and J gave up 0 bases; unmatched junction bases: 8. Germline CDR1 MNHEY, CDR2 SVGAGI. This CDR3 comprises 15 residues. The CDR3 DNA reads TGTGCCAGCTGCTGGACAGGGCCCTCTAACTATGGCTACACCTTC. Amino acid sequence: CASCWTGPSNYGYTF.

This rearrangement joins TRBV5-4 to TRBJ1-2, with 11 nucleotides matching TRBD1. The V gene's germline CDR1 is SGHNT and CDR2 YYREEE (reference sequence). The CDR3 is made up of 15 amino acids. V was pared by 4 bases and J by 2 bases, with 4 bases of the junction left unmatched. In DNA, the CDR3 is TGTGCCAGCAGCACCGGACAGGGGGCGAACTATGGCTACACCTTC. It yields the protein CASSTGQGANYGYTF.

This clone was recorded only once. The rearrangement links TRBV29-1 to TRBJ1-3; no clear D. The CDR3 spans 13 residues. Germline CDR1 and CDR2: SQVTM and ANQGSEA. The V gene lost 2 bases and the J gene lost 7 bases, with 12 bases spanning the gap. The CDR3 region is CSVEYRLWNTIYF. CDR3 DNA sequence: TGCAGCGTTGAATATAGACTCTGGAACACCATATATTTT.

In this sample, this clone turned up once. The chain uses TRBV30 and TRBJ1-3; D not certain. Germline assignment: CDR1 GTSNPN and CDR2 SVGIG (reference sequence). The V and J ends lost 5 bases and 1 base respectively, with 3 bases between them. The CDR3 is 11 residues long. The CDR3 sequence: CAWSSGNTIYF. The CDR3 nucleotides read TGTGCCTGGTCTTCTGGAAACACCATATATTTT.

The sample holds one count of this clone. Other DNA sequences in this specimen translate into the identical CDR3. The J gene is TRBJ2-7, the V gene TRBV7-3; the match to TRBD1 covers 8 bases. Germline loops: CDR1 SGHTA, CDR2 FQGTGA. The CDR3 spans 16 residues. V gave up 4 bases and J gave up 0 bases; unmatched junction bases: 8. The CDR3 sequence is CASSSRTGYHSYEQYF. In DNA, the CDR3 is TGTGCCAGCAGCTCACGGACAGGGTACCACTCCTACGAGCAGTACTTC.

This chain uses TRBV6-5 with TRBJ1-2; no reliable D call. This CDR3 is 15 amino acids long. V was cut by 0 bases and J by 5 bases, with 13 bases left in between. CDR1 and CDR2 from the germline V gene are MNHEY and SVGAGI. CDR3: CASSYSSKAGYGYTF. The CDR3 DNA is TGTGCCAGCAGTTACTCGAGCAAGGCGGGATATGGCTACACCTTC.